What follows are 2 T cell receptor beta chains derived from one specimen sequenced in a study of cytomegalovirus exposure and HLA in healthy donors. PCR primers comprised 60 Vbeta and 13 Jbeta primers. Profiling relied on immunoSEQ multiplex PCR, and the TCRdb table lists in-frame clones only, not all of them. The data show roughly 200,000 clones, 85% seen once. Sequencing was performed on PBMCs. The receptors shown here come from a woman aged 50 to 60 in good health and CMV-seronegative.

This chain links TRBV2 with TRBJ1-2; D is unclear. Trimming cost V 5 bases and J 2 bases, with 6 bases left between them. Germline V lookup: CDR1 SNHLY, CDR2 FYNNEI. The CDR3 is 12 amino acids. CDR3 loop: CASSSQNYGYTF. CDR3 nucleotide sequence: TGTGCCAGCAGTTCACAGAACTATGGCTACACCTTC.

The chain couples TRBV5-1 to TRBJ2-1, with 7 bases that match TRBD1. The ends lost 4 bases at V and 9 bases at J; junction bases unmatched: 13. The CDR3 is made up of 15 amino acids. Germline V gene sequence: CDR1 SGHRS, CDR2 YFSETQ. CDR3 protein: CASSLIEGARSEQFF. In DNA, the CDR3 is TGCGCCAGCAGCCTCATTGAGGGGGCGCGGAGTGAGCAGTTCTTC.